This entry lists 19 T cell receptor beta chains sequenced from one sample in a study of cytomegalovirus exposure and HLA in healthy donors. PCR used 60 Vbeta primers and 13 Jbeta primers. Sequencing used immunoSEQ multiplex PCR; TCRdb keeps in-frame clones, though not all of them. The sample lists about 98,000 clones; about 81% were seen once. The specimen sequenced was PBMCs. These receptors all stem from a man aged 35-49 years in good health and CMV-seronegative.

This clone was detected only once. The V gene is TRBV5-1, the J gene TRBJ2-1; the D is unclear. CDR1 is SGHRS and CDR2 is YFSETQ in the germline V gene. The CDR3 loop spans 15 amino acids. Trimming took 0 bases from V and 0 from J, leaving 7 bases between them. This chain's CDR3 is CASSLEPGSYNEQFF. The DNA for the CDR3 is TGCGCCAGCAGCTTGGAACCGGGCTCCTACAATGAGCAGTTCTTC. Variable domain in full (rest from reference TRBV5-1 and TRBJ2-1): KAGVTQTPRYLIKTRGQQVTLSCSPISGHRSVSWYQQTPGQGLQFLFEYFSETQRNKGNFPGRFSGRQFSNSRSEMNVSTLELGDSALYLCASSLEPGSYNEQFFGPGTRLTVL.

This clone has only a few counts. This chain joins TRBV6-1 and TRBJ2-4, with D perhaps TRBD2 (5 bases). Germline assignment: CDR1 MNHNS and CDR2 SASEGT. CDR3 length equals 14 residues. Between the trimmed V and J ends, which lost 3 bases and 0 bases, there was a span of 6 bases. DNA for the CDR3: TGTGCCAGCAGTGAGGGAGTAGCCAAAAACATTCAGTACTTC. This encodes CASSEGVAKNIQYF.

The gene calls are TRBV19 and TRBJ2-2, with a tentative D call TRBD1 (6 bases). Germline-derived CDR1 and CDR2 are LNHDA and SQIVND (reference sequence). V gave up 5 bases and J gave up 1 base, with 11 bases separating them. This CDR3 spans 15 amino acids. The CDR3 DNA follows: TGTGCCAGTAGTGGGGCGACAGGGAACACCGGGGAGCTGTTTTTT. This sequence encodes CASSGATGNTGELFF.

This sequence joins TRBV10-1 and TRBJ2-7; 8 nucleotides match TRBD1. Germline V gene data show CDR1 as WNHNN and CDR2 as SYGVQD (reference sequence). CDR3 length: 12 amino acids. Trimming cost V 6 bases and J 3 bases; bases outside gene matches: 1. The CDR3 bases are TGCGCCAGCAGAGGGACAGGCTACGAGCAGTACTTC. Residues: CASRGTGYEQYF.

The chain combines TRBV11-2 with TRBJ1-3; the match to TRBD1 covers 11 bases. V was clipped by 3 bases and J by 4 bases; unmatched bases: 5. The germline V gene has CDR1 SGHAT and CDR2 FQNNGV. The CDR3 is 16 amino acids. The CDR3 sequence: CASSLEDRGPGNTIYF. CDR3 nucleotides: TGTGCCAGCAGCTTGGAGGACAGGGGGCCCGGAAACACCATATATTTT.

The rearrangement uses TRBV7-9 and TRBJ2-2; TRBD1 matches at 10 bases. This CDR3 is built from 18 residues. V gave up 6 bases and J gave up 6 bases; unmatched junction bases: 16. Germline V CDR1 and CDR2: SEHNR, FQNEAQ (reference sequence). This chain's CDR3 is CASRSYRDRGRRAGELFF. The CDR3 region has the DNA TGTGCCAGCAGGTCTTATCGTGACAGGGGGCGAAGGGCCGGGGAGCTGTTTTTT.

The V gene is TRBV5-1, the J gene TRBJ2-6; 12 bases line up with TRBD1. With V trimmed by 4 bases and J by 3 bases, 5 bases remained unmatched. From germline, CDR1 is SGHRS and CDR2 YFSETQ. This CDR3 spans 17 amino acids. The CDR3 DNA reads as TGCGCCAGCAGCCTGGGACAGGGGGCATTTGGGGCCAACGTCCTGACTTTC. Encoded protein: CASSLGQGAFGANVLTF. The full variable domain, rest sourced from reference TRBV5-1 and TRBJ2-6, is KAGVTQTPRYLIKTRGQQVTLSCSPISGHRSVSWYQQTPGQGLQFLFEYFSETQRNKGNFPGRFSGRQFSNSRSEMNVSTLELGDSALYLCASSLGQGAFGANVLTFGAGSRLTVL.

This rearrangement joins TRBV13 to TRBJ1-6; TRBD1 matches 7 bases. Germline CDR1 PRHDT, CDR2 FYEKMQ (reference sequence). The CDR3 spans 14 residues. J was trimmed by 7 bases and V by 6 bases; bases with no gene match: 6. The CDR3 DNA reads TGTGCCAGCAGACTCAGACAGGGAAATTCACCCCTCCACTTT. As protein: CASRLRQGNSPLHF.

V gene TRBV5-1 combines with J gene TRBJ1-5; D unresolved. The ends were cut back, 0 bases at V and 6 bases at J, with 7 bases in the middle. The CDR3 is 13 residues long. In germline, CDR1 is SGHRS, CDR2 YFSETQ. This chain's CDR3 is CASSLEEGQPQHF. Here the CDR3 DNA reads TGCGCCAGCAGCTTGGAAGAGGGTCAGCCCCAGCATTTT.

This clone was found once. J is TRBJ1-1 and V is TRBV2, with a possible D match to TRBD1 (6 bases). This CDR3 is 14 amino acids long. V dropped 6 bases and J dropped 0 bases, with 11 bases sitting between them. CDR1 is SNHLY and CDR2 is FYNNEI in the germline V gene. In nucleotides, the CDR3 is TGTGCCAGCAGCGGACAGACCCTGAACACTGAAGCTTTCTTT. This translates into CASSGQTLNTEAFF. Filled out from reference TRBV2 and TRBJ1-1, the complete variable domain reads EPEVTQTPSHQVTQMGQEVILRCVPISNHLYFYWYRQILGQKVEFLVSFYNNEISEKSEIFDDQFSVERPDGSNFTLKIRSTKLEDSAMYFCASSGQTLNTEAFFGQGTRLTVV.

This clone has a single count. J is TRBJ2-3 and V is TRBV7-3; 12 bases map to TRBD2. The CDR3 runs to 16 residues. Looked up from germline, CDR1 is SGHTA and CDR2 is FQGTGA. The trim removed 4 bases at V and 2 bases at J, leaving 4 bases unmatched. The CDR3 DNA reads TGTGCCAGCAGCTACGGACTAGCGGGGCCCACAGATACGCAGTATTTT. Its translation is CASSYGLAGPTDTQYF.

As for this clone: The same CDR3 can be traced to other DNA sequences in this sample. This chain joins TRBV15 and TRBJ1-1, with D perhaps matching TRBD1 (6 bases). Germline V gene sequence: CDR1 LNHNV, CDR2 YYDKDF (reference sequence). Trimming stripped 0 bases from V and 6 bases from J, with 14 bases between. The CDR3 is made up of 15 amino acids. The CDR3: CATSREAGVIAEAFF. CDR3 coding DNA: TGTGCCACCAGCAGAGAAGCAGGGGTGATCGCTGAAGCTTTCTTT.

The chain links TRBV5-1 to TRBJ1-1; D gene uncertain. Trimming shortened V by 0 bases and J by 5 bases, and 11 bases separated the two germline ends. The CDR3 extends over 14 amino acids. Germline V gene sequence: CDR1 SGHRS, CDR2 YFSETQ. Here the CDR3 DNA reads TGCGCCAGCAGCTTGGGTGAGGTACGGACTGAAGCTTTCTTT. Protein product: CASSLGEVRTEAFF.

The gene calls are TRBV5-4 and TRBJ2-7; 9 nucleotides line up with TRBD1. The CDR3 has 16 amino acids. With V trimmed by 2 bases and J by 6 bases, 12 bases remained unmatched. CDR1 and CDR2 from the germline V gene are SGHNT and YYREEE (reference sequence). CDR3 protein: CASSLPWGQGKGEQYF. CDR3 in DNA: TGTGCCAGCAGCTTACCGTGGGGACAGGGAAAGGGCGAGCAGTACTTC.

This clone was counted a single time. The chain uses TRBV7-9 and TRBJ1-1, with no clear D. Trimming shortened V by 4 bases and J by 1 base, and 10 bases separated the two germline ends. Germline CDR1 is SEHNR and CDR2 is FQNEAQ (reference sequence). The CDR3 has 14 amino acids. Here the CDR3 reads CASSSKAGNTEAFF. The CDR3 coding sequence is TGTGCCAGCAGCTCGAAAGCGGGGAACACTGAAGCTTTCTTT.

CDR3 DNA: TGTGCCAGCAGTTTCATCGGGGAGCTGTTTTTT. Translated: CASSFIGELFF. V is TRBV28 and J is TRBJ2-2; D ambiguous. CDR3 size: 11 residues. Germline lookup yields CDR1 MDHEN and CDR2 SYDVKM. Trimming removed 3 bases at V and 7 bases at J, with 3 bases between.

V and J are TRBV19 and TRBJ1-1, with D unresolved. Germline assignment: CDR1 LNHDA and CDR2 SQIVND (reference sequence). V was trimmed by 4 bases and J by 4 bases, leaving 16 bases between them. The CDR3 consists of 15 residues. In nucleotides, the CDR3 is TGTGCCAGTAGTAGTCGGTCACTACTGGGCACTGAAGCTTTCTTT. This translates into CASSSRSLLGTEAFF. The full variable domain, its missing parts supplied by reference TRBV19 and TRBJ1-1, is DGGITQSPKYLFRKEGQNVTLSCEQNLNHDAMYWYRQDPGQGLRLIYYSQIVNDFQKGDIAEGYSVSREKKESFPLTVTSAQKNPTAFYLCASSSRSLLGTEAFFGQGTRLTVV.

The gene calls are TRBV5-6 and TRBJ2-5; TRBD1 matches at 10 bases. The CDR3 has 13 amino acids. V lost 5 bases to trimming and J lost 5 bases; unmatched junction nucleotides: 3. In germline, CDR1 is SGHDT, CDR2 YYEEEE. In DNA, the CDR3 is TGTGCCAGCAGACGGGACAGGGGTGAGACCCAGTACTTC. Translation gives CASRRDRGETQYF.

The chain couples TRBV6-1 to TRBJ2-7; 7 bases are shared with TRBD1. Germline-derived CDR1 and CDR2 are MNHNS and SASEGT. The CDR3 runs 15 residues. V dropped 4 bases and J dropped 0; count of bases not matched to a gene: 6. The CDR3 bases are TGTGCCAGCAGTGCCGGACAGGCTTTCTCCTACGAGCAGTACTTC. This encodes CASSAGQAFSYEQYF.